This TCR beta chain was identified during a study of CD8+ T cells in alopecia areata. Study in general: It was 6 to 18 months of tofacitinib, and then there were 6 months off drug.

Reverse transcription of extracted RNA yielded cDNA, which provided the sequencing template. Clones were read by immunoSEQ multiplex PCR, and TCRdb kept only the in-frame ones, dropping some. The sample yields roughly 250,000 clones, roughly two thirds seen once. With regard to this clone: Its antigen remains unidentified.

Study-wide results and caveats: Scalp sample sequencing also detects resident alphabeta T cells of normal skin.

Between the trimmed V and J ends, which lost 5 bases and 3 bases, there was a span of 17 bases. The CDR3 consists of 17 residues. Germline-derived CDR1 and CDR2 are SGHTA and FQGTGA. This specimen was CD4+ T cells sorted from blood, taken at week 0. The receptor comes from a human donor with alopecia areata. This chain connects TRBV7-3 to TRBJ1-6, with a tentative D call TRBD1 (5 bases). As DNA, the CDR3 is TGTGCCAGCAGCGCCAGGTTGACACAGGTCTATAATTCACCCCTCCACTTT. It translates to CASSARLTQVYNSPLHF. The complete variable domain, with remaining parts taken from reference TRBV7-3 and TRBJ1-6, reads GAGVSQTPSNKVTEKGKYVELRCDPISGHTALYWYRQSLGQGPEFLIYFQGTGAADDSGLPNDRFFAVRPEGSVSTLKIQRTERGDSAVYLCASSARLTQVYNSPLHFGNGTRLTVT.